The 23 T cell receptor beta chains below all came from one sample that was sequenced in a study of blood T cell repertoires in COVID-19. Using immunoSEQ multiplex PCR, the repertoire was profiled, and TCRdb retains in-frame clones only, with some absent. The sample contains 300,000 to 350,000 clones, 65% to 85% of which appear only once. Sequencing was performed on peripheral blood. The receptor source for this set is a man younger than 45 with active or convalescent COVID-19.

This clone was seen once. The genes are TRBV9 and TRBJ2-1; D perhaps matches TRBD2 (5 bases). Germline loops: CDR1 SGDLS, CDR2 YYNGEE. Trimming removed 1 base at V and 7 bases at J, with 9 bases between. The CDR3 is 13 amino acids. The CDR3 DNA reads TGTGCCAGCAGCGTAAATCCGGGGAATGAGCAGTTCTTC. Amino acids: CASSVNPGNEQFF. The complete variable domain, with remaining parts taken from reference TRBV9 and TRBJ2-1, reads DSGVTQTPKHLITATGQRVTLRCSPRSGDLSVYWYQQSLDQGLQFLIQYYNGEERAKGNILERFSAQQFPDLHSELNLSSLELGDSALYFCASSVNPGNEQFFGPGTRLTVL.

The rearrangement uses TRBV6-6 and TRBJ1-1, with D tentatively TRBD1 (6 bases). Germline V gene sequence: CDR1 MNHNY, CDR2 SVGAGI (reference sequence). V was trimmed by 6 bases and J by 0 bases, leaving 29 bases between them. This CDR3 is 20 amino acids long. CDR3 sequence: CASSPTRRGRSGPMNTEAFF. The CDR3 DNA sequence: TGTGCCAGCAGCCCGACTCGCAGGGGCAGATCAGGACCCATGAACACTGAAGCTTTCTTT.

The rearrangement uses TRBV4-3 and TRBJ2-1, with TRBD2 identical over 12 bases. Germline values: CDR1 LGHNA, CDR2 YSLEER. Unmatched junction bases numbered 7, after V lost 6 bases and J lost 4 bases. The CDR3 spans 16 residues. The CDR3 reads CASSTWTSGDYNEQFF. CDR3 DNA: TGCGCCAGCAGTACTTGGACTAGCGGGGATTACAATGAGCAGTTCTTC.

The chain employs TRBV4-1 and TRBJ1-6; unclear D gene. The CDR3 totals 16 residues. Germline V gene lookup returns CDR1 MGHRA and CDR2 YSYEKL. The DNA for the CDR3 is TGCCCCACCCCCCGACTGCCTAGCTCCTATAATTCACCCCTCCACTTT. Translating it yields CPTPRLPSSYNSPLHF.

V is TRBV5-1 and J is TRBJ1-6; D not certain. Germline V gene lookup returns CDR1 SGHRS and CDR2 YFSETQ. The CDR3 has 16 residues. V gave up 0 bases and J gave up 0 bases, with 7 bases separating them. The CDR3 region has the DNA TGCGCCAGCAGCTTGGGGAGGAGCTCCTATAATTCACCCCTCCACTTT. Its translation: CASSLGRSSYNSPLHF.

V usage is TRBV5-6 and J usage is TRBJ1-1; 11 positions match TRBD1. Germline lookup yields CDR1 SGHDT and CDR2 YYEEEE. This CDR3 is built from 13 residues. Trimming took 3 bases from V and 8 from J; bases not matched to a gene: 3. The CDR3 loop reads CASSWTGGAEAFF. The CDR3 DNA sequence: TGTGCCAGCAGCTGGACAGGGGGCGCGGAAGCTTTCTTT.

This clone has just a few counts. CDR3 region: CADGSGGSYEQYF. The DNA for the CDR3 is TGTGCCGACGGGAGCGGGGGCTCCTACGAGCAGTACTTC. The chain has TRBV27 and TRBJ2-7; 8 bases map to TRBD2. The CDR3 totals 13 residues. After removal of 11 bases from V and 0 bases from J, the junction contained 6 bases not matched to a gene. The germline V gene has CDR1 MNHEY and CDR2 SMNVEV (reference sequence).

CDR3 amino acids: CASSFLGDYNSPLHF. For the CDR3, the DNA is TGTGCCAGCAGCTTTCTGGGAGATTATAATTCACCCCTCCACTTT. The chain links TRBV11-2 to TRBJ1-6; no clear D. CDR1 and CDR2 (germline): SGHAT, FQNNGV. V gave up 3 bases and J gave up 4 bases, with 10 bases separating them. The CDR3 length is 15 residues.

The chain uses TRBV7-3 and TRBJ1-2, with D possibly being TRBD1 (5 bases). With 5 bases removed from V and 0 bases from J, the gap between germline ends came to 16 bases. There are 16 residues in the CDR3. Per the germline V gene, CDR1 is SGHTA and CDR2 is FQGTGA. The CDR3 nucleotides are TGTGCCAGCAGCCGGACGGAGGGGCCTCCTAACTATGGCTACACCTTC. Encoded protein: CASSRTEGPPNYGYTF.

V is TRBV4-2 and J is TRBJ1-2; 10 nucleotides line up with TRBD1. V shed 0 bases and J 3 bases; nucleotides not matched to a gene: 4. Germline V gene data show CDR1 as LGHNA and CDR2 as YNFKEQ. The length of the CDR3 is 16 residues. The CDR3 DNA sequence: TGTGCCAGCAGCCAAGAGGGGGGACAGGGGTACTATGGCTACACCTTC. This sequence encodes CASSQEGGQGYYGYTF.

This clone has just a few counts. The chain carries TRBV4-2 and TRBJ1-5, with 9 bases fitting TRBD1. Germline V gene data show CDR1 as LGHNA and CDR2 as YNFKEQ. With V trimmed by 1 base and J by 6 bases, 10 bases remained unmatched. The CDR3 spans 17 residues. The CDR3 protein is CASSQVGTGSLAQPQHF. CDR3 DNA: TGTGCCAGCAGCCAAGTAGGGACAGGGTCTCTGGCTCAGCCCCAGCATTTT.

The chain joins TRBV5-4 to TRBJ2-7; 10 bases align to TRBD2. CDR3 length: 14 amino acids. Losses at the gene ends were 5 bases for V and 7 bases for J; bases not matched to a gene: 9. Germline lookup yields CDR1 SGHNT and CDR2 YYREEE (reference sequence). The CDR3 nucleotides are TGTGCCAGCAGGCGCTCCGGGACTAGCGATGAGCAGTACTTC. It codes for CASRRSGTSDEQYF.

The chain uses TRBV6-5 and TRBJ2-7; TRBD1 matches 9 bases. There are 14 residues in the CDR3. CDR1 MNHEY and CDR2 SVGAGI come from the germline V gene. Unmatched junction bases numbered 8, after V lost 6 bases and J lost 5 bases. DNA for the CDR3: TGTGCCAGCAGCCGGATACAGGGGGCCGACGAGCAGTACTTC. Residues: CASSRIQGADEQYF.

This sequence joins TRBV5-8 and TRBJ2-5, with 13 nucleotides matching TRBD2. Per the germline V gene, CDR1 is SGHTS and CDR2 is YDEGEE. Germline trimming cut 4 bases from V and 3 bases from J; bases unmatched to any gene: 3. The length of the CDR3 is 15 residues. CDR3 protein: CASSPGLAGEETQYF. CDR3 DNA: TGTGCCAGCAGCCCTGGACTAGCGGGAGAAGAGACCCAGTACTTC. The full variable domain, rest sourced from reference TRBV5-8 and TRBJ2-5, is EAGVTQSPTHLIKTRGQQATLRCSPISGHTSVYWYQQALGLGLQFLLWYDEGEERNRGNFPPRFSGRQFPNYSSELNVNALELEDSALYLCASSPGLAGEETQYFGPGTRLLVL.

The J gene is TRBJ2-2, the V gene TRBV5-6; perhaps TRBD1 as D (6 bases). The CDR3 runs 12 residues. Germline loops: CDR1 SGHDT, CDR2 YYEEEE. V was pared by 3 bases and J by 6 bases, with 6 bases between. The CDR3 loop is CASSWTAGELFF. In nucleotides, the CDR3 is TGTGCCAGCAGCTGGACAGCCGGGGAGCTGTTTTTT.

The chain is built from TRBV4-3 and TRBJ1-1; D gene ambiguous. Germline assignment: CDR1 LGHNA and CDR2 YSLEER. V shed 2 bases and J shed 5 bases, with 12 bases lying between them. The CDR3 spans 14 residues. The chain's CDR3 is CASSQIIGLTEAFF. DNA of the CDR3: TGCGCCAGCAGCCAAATCATAGGACTTACTGAAGCTTTCTTT.

The chain recombines TRBV11-3 with TRBJ1-4; D is unclear. Trimming removed 5 bases at V and 5 bases at J, with 12 bases between. This CDR3 contains 14 residues. Germline values: CDR1 SGHNT, CDR2 YENEEA. The CDR3 reads CASSQGRSNEKLFF. In DNA form, the CDR3 reads TGTGCCAGCAGCCAAGGGAGATCGAATGAAAAACTGTTTTTT. The variable domain in full, with the rest retrieved from reference TRBV11-3 and TRBJ1-4, is EAGVVQSPRYKIIEKKQPVAFWCNPISGHNTLYWYLQNLGQGPELLIRYENEEAVDDSQLPKDRFSAERLKGVDSTLKIQPAELGDSAVYLCASSQGRSNEKLFFGSGTQLSVL.

The V gene is TRBV30, the J gene TRBJ2-7; TRBD1 might be the D (5 bases). Trimming shortened V by 5 bases and J by 3 bases, and 14 bases separated the two germline ends. The CDR3 loop spans 13 amino acids. CDR1 and CDR2 (germline): GTSNPN, SVGIG (reference sequence). The DNA for the CDR3 is TGTGCCTGGTCCCAGGACACATTCTACGAGCAGTACTTC. It encodes CAWSQDTFYEQYF.

The rearrangement joins TRBV2 to TRBJ2-7; D is possibly TRBD2 (7 bases). CDR1 is SNHLY, CDR2 FYNNEI, per germline. There are 15 residues in the CDR3. The germline V and J ends were trimmed by 3 bases and 10 bases, with 22 bases remaining between them. Here the CDR3 reads CASSDARGGVDGQYF. The CDR3 DNA reads as TGTGCCAGCAGTGATGCCCGAGGGGGGGTAGACGGACAGTACTTC.

Comments on this clone: Other DNA sequences in the same sample also yield this CDR3. The chain recombines TRBV19 with TRBJ2-7, with 7 nucleotides matching TRBD1. After removal of 3 bases from V and 3 bases from J, the junction contained 5 bases not matched to a gene. Germline V gene data show CDR1 as LNHDA and CDR2 as SQIVND (reference sequence). CDR3 length: 14 residues. The CDR3 nucleotides read TGTGCCAGTAGTATGGGAACAGGGGTCTACGAGCAGTACTTC. It encodes CASSMGTGVYEQYF.

CDR3: CATSDSVAGDYEQYF. The CDR3 region has the DNA TGTGCCACCAGTGATTCTGTAGCGGGGGACTACGAGCAGTACTTC. This sequence joins TRBV24-1 and TRBJ2-7; 9 bases fit TRBD2. Germline CDR1 is KGHDR and CDR2 is SFDVKD. V shed 2 bases and J 3 bases; nucleotides not matched to a gene: 4. This CDR3 is built from 15 residues.

The chain links TRBV24-1 to TRBJ1-5; D is unresolved. Germline CDR1 KGHDR, CDR2 SFDVKD. Trimming shortened V by 9 bases and J by 5 bases, and 10 bases separated the two germline ends. This CDR3 is 12 amino acids long. The CDR3 region is CATFQRDQPQHF. The CDR3 DNA reads TGTGCCACCTTTCAACGAGATCAGCCCCAGCATTTT.

This clone occurred a few times. The V and J genes are TRBV6-5 and TRBJ2-1; a weak D match, TRBD2 (6 bases). The germline V gene has CDR1 MNHEY and CDR2 SVGAGI. The CDR3 covers 15 residues. V was shortened by 6 bases and J by 0 bases, with 12 bases between the two germline ends. The CDR3 is CASRRDGSSYNEQFF. The DNA of the CDR3 is TGTGCCAGCAGACGGGACGGGAGCTCCTACAATGAGCAGTTCTTC.